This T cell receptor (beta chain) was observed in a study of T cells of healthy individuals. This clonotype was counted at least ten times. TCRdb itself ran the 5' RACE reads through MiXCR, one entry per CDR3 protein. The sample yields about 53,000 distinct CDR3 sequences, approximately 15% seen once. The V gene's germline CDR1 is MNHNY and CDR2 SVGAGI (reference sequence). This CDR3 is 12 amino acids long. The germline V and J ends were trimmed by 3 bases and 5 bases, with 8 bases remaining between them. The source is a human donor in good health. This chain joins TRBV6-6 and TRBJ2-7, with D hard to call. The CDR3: CASSYQSHEQYF. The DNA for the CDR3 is TGTGCCAGCAGTTATCAGAGTCACGAGCAGTACTTC.